The 8 T cell receptor beta chains reported below all come from one sample, sequenced in a study of cytomegalovirus exposure and HLA in healthy donors (dated 2017 in TCRdb). Receptors were amplified or captured by the immunoSEQ multiplex PCR assay. For the multiplex PCR, a mixture combining 60 forward primers for TCR Vbeta segments and 13 reverse primers for TCR Jbeta segments was used. Entries here come from immuneACCESS through TCRdb and include only in-frame sequences with V and J called. Some clones fail to appear in such tables; in the studies checked, an unresolved V gene covers under half of the shortfall, and the cause of the remainder is unknown. The sample contains roughly 36,000 clones, over 70% of them found a single time. 6.3% of the sample goes to the ten largest clones. The sample taken for sequencing was PBMCs. The receptors shown here come from a man aged 25-45 years in good health and CMV-seronegative.

The table lists this clone with a few counts. The chain uses TRBV27 and TRBJ1-4; D remains unclear. This CDR3 is 17 amino acids long. V was clipped by 3 bases and J by 8 bases, with 22 bases between them. Per the germline V gene, CDR1 is MNHEY and CDR2 is SMNVEV (reference sequence). The CDR3 loop reads CASSLAPAGSSREKLFF. CDR3 DNA sequence: TGTGCCAGCAGTTTGGCCCCAGCGGGCTCTTCACGAGAAAAACTGTTTTTT. Drawing the rest from reference TRBV27 and TRBJ1-4, the complete variable domain is EAQVTQNPRYLITVTGKKLTVTCSQNMNHEYMSWYRQDPGLGLRQIYYSMNVEVTDKGDVPEGYKVSRKEKRNFPLILESPSPNQTSLYFCASSLAPAGSSREKLFFGSGTQLSVL.

The chain combines TRBV2 with TRBJ1-2; D unresolved. CDR1 SNHLY and CDR2 FYNNEI come from the germline V gene. The V gene lost 6 bases and the J gene lost 0 bases, with 14 bases spanning the gap. The CDR3 extends over 15 amino acids. In DNA, the CDR3 is TGTGCCAGCAGGGAGACGGAGGTTGCTAACTATGGCTACACCTTC. Translation gives CASRETEVANYGYTF. Looking up the rest from reference TRBV2 and TRBJ1-2 gives the full variable domain: EPEVTQTPSHQVTQMGQEVILRCVPISNHLYFYWYRQILGQKVEFLVSFYNNEISEKSEIFDDQFSVERPDGSNFTLKIRSTKLEDSAMYFCASRETEVANYGYTFGSGTRLTVV.

The chain carries TRBV10-3 and TRBJ2-1; 9 nucleotides agree with TRBD2. After removal of 6 bases from V and 8 bases from J, the junction contained 23 bases not matched to a gene. The CDR3 sequence is 19 residues long. The germline CDR1 and CDR2 sequences are ENHRY and SYGVKD. The CDR3 bases are TGTGCCATCAGCATGACAGACTACACGGCGGGGGGGACCATCGATGAGCAGTTCTTC. Translated: CAISMTDYTAGGTIDEQFF.

J is TRBJ2-2 and V is TRBV6-4; D is possibly TRBD2 (6 bases). The CDR3 extends over 17 amino acids. V lost 1 base and J lost 3, with 15 bases in between. Germline loops: CDR1 MRHNA, CDR2 SNTAGT. The CDR3, as DNA: TGTGCCAGCAGTGACTACTACCTAGGAGGGGACACCGGGGAGCTGTTTTTT. Protein: CASSDYYLGGDTGELFF.

For this clone: One end of the junction varies from germline; a read error may be responsible. The chain links TRBV7-9 to TRBJ1-2, with 9 bases identical to TRBD1. The length of the CDR3 is 16 residues. Germline V gene lookup returns CDR1 SEHNR and CDR2 FQNEAQ (reference sequence). The CDR3 here is CSSSLGRGQGPYGYTF. The CDR3, as DNA: TGTTCCAGCAGCTTAGGTCGGGGACAGGGCCCCTATGGCTACACCTTC.

The chain recombines TRBV5-1 with TRBJ2-1, with 8 nucleotides matching TRBD1. The CDR3 covers 14 residues. V shed 4 bases, J shed 5 bases, and the junction held 5 bases outside the gene matches. Germline CDR1 SGHRS, CDR2 YFSETQ. In DNA, the CDR3 is TGCGCCAGCAGCCCTCCGGGACAGGACAATGAGCAGTTCTTC. Its translation is CASSPPGQDNEQFF.

V and J are TRBV6-4 and TRBJ1-4, with TRBD1 as a possible D gene (6 bases). With 7 bases removed from V and 8 bases from J, the gap between germline ends came to 20 bases. The CDR3 loop spans 15 amino acids. Germline CDR1 MRHNA, CDR2 SNTAGT. The CDR3 loop is CASIRNEGGGEKLFF. The DNA of the CDR3 is TGTGCCAGCATCCGAAATGAGGGGGGGGGAGAAAAACTGTTTTTT.

The chain links TRBV5-1 to TRBJ2-5; D uncertain. Matching the DNA end better, TRBJ2-7 makes the J call doubtful. Germline CDR1 SGHRS, CDR2 YFSETQ. The CDR3 sequence is 13 residues long. DNA of the CDR3: TGCGCCAGCAGCTTGGGACTCTACTACGAGCAGTACTTC. This sequence encodes CASSLGLYYEQYF.